The clone carrying this T cell receptor beta chain was detected only a few times. Produced via immunoSEQ multiplex PCR; TCRdb's table is partial and in-frame only. The sample holds roughly 74,000 clones, 88% seen once. The sample comes from a study of blood T cell repertoires in COVID-19. Sequencing was done on a sample of peripheral blood. The TCR sequence derives from a woman of 80 years or more with active or convalescent COVID-19.

The CDR3 coding sequence is TGTGCCAGCAGCGAAGAGACAGGTAGAACGATTCAGTACTTC. It codes for CASSEETGRTIQYF. The chain uses TRBV9 and TRBJ2-4; TRBD1 is a possible D gene (6 bases). V lost 3 bases and J lost 10, with 17 bases in between. The CDR3 totals 14 residues. Germline V gene lookup returns CDR1 SGDLS and CDR2 YYNGEE.